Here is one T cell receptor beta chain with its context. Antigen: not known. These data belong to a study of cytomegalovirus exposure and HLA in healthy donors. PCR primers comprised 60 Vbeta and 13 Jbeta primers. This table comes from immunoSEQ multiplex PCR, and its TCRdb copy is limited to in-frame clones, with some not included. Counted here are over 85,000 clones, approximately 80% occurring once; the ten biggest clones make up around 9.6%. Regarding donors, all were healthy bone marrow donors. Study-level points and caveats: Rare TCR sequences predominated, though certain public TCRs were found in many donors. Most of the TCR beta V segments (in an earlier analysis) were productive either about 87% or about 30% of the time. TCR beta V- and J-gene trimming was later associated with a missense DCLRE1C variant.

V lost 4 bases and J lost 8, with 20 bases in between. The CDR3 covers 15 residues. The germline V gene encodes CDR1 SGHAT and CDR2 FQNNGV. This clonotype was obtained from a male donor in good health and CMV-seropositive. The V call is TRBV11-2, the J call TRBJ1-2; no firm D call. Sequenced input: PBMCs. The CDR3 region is CASSSSARAEGGYTF. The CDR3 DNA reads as TGTGCCAGCAGCTCCTCCGCGAGGGCCGAGGGCGGCTACACCTTC.